Listed below are T cell receptor beta chains from one sample, sequenced in a study of Tregs in tolerant kidney transplant recipients. The table came from immunoSEQ multiplex PCR; TCRdb's copy has only in-frame clones and leaves some out. Among tens of thousands of clones, 90% to 95% were seen once, and the ten largest hold approximately 1.4%. The sequences come from CD4+ T cells from blood (PBMCs), collected 24 months after the transplant. The receptors here all came from a human patient who received a combined kidney and bone marrow transplant. Some T cells may be supplied by the graft donor. Each CDR3 is given with its conserved first and last residue. The order of the fields is D gene, V gene, J gene, clone size, CDR3 protein, CDR3 DNA. D genes are given only for firm matches. Clone sizes are given selectively: once, few, many, or a class where the clone is expanded.

D: TRBD2; V: TRBV7-2; J: TRBJ2-7; size: -; CDR3: CASSAGLAGFLEQYF; DNA: TGTGCCAGCAGCGCCGGACTAGCGGGCTTTCTCGAGCAGTACTTC
D: TRBD2; V: TRBV9; J: TRBJ2-2; size: -; CDR3: CASSARAGGNTGELFF; DNA: TGTGCCAGCAGCGCCCGAGCGGGGGGGAACACCGGGGAGCTGTTTTTT
D: -; V: TRBV27; J: TRBJ2-3; size: -; CDR3: CAGSLRGNTQYF; DNA: TGTGCCGGCAGTTTACGGGGTAATACGCAGTATTTT
D: TRBD2; V: TRBV5-4; J: TRBJ2-3; size: -; CDR3: CASRKSSGRSDTQYF; DNA: TGTGCCAGCAGGAAATCTAGCGGGAGATCGGATACGCAGTATTTT
D: -; V: TRBV7-6; J: TRBJ1-1; size: -; CDR3: CASSLGGGLEAFF; DNA: TGTGCCAGCAGCTTAGGGGGGGGGTTGGAGGCTTTCTTT
D: -; V: TRBV7-3; J: TRBJ1-5; size: -; CDR3: CASAQGRNQPQHF; DNA: TGTGCCAGCGCACAGGGTAGGAATCAGCCCCAGCATTTT
D: TRBD2; V: TRBV15; J: TRBJ2-7; size: -; CDR3: CATSRDRPSGTYEQYF; DNA: TGTGCCACCAGCAGAGATCGGCCTAGCGGCACATACGAGCAGTACTTC
D: -; V: TRBV5-3; J: TRBJ2-2; size: -; CDR3: CARHSGANTGELFF; DNA: TGTGCCAGACATAGCGGTGCGAACACCGGGGAGCTGTTTTTT
D: -; V: TRBV10-3; J: TRBJ2-7; size: few; CDR3: CALRDFYEQYF; DNA: TGTGCCCTGCGGGACTTCTACGAGCAGTACTTC
D: -; V: TRBV7-9; J: TRBJ1-2; size: -; CDR3: CASTRTPQVYGYTF; DNA: TGTGCCAGCACCCGTACTCCACAGGTCTATGGCTACACCTTC
D: TRBD2; V: TRBV30; J: TRBJ2-1; size: once; CDR3: CAWSSGRANEQFF; DNA: TGTGCCTGGTCTAGCGGGAGGGCCAACGAGCAGTTCTTC
D: TRBD2; V: TRBV4-2; J: TRBJ2-7; size: -; CDR3: CASSQVPGGAYEQYF; DNA: TGTGCCAGCAGCCAAGTTCCGGGAGGGGCCTACGAGCAGTACTTC
D: -; V: TRBV7-3; J: TRBJ1-1; size: -; CDR3: CASSFYRNTEAFF; DNA: TGTGCCAGCAGCTTCTACAGGAACACTGAAGCTTTCTTT
D: -; V: TRBV21-1; J: TRBJ1-1; size: -; CDR3: CASSFGPGTGRCPRNTEAFF; DNA: -
D: -; V: TRBV15; J: TRBJ2-7; size: -; CDR3: CATSIDFRREQYF; DNA: TGTGCCACCAGCATTGACTTTCGCCGCGAGCAGTACTTC
D: TRBD2; V: TRBV4-3; J: TRBJ2-3; size: -; CDR3: CASSQDAGVIDTQYF; DNA: TGCGCCAGCAGCCAAGACGCGGGAGTGATAGATACGCAGTATTTT
D: -; V: TRBV19; J: TRBJ2-7; size: -; CDR3: CASSNSLTTGSYEQYF; DNA: TGTGCCAGTAGCAACTCCCTAACGACAGGCTCCTACGAGCAGTACTTC
D: -; V: TRBV7-2; J: TRBJ1-1; size: once; CDR3: CASSLVGAGGTEAFF; DNA: TGTGCCAGCAGCTTAGTGGGGGCGGGAGGCACTGAAGCTTTCTTT
D: -; V: TRBV2; J: TRBJ2-7; size: -; CDR3: CASSVGQTFYEQYF; DNA: TGTGCCAGCAGTGTCGGACAGACATTCTACGAGCAGTACTTC
D: -; V: TRBV5-1; J: TRBJ2-2; size: -; CDR3: CASSLRGGSGELFF; DNA: TGCGCCAGCAGCTTGAGAGGGGGTAGCGGGGAGCTGTTTTTT
D: TRBD1; V: TRBV5-1; J: TRBJ1-2; size: -; CDR3: CASSFRTGEPYGYTF; DNA: TGCGCCAGCAGCTTCCGGACAGGGGAACCGTATGGCTACACCTTC
D: TRBD1; V: TRBV7-9; J: TRBJ1-4; size: -; CDR3: CASSLGTGLNEKLFF; DNA: TGTGCCAGCAGCTTAGGGACAGGGTTGAATGAAAAACTGTTTTTT
D: TRBD1; V: TRBV6-5; J: TRBJ1-6; size: -; CDR3: CASSHRTGAWPLHF; DNA: TGTGCCAGCAGTCACCGGACAGGGGCATGGCCCCTCCACTTT
D: -; V: TRBV20-1; J: TRBJ2-2; size: once; CDR3: CSVGGSGELFF; DNA: TGCAGTGTTGGAGGGTCCGGGGAGCTGTTTTTT
D: -; V: TRBV7-9; J: TRBJ1-1; size: -; CDR3: CASSVTGRVSAFF; DNA: TGTGCCAGCAGCGTAACAGGGCGGGTTTCGGCTTTCTTT
D: TRBD1; V: TRBV10-3; J: TRBJ2-3; size: -; CDR3: CAISSGGVADTQYF; DNA: TGTGCCATCAGTTCAGGGGGCGTCGCAGATACGCAGTATTTT
D: -; V: TRBV7-6; J: TRBJ2-2; size: -; CDR3: CASSLVRRVDTGELFF; DNA: TGTGCCAGCAGCTTAGTACGCAGGGTCGACACCGGGGAGCTGTTTTTT
D: -; V: TRBV14; J: TRBJ2-5; size: -; CDR3: CASSLGGLQETQYF; DNA: TGTGCCAGCAGCCTCGGGGGGCTCCAAGAGACCCAGTACTTC
D: -; V: TRBV25-1; J: TRBJ2-3; size: -; CDR3: CASSEWTYTDTQYF; DNA: TGTGCCAGCAGTGAATGGACTTACACAGATACGCAGTATTTT
D: -; V: TRBV7-2; J: TRBJ1-1; size: -; CDR3: CASSLARATEAFF; DNA: TGTGCCAGCAGCTTAGCGAGGGCTACTGAAGCTTTCTTT
D: -; V: TRBV9; J: TRBJ1-4; size: -; CDR3: CASSGGSRGEKLFF; DNA: TGTGCCAGCAGCGGAGGCAGTCGAGGGGAAAAACTGTTTTTT
D: TRBD2; V: TRBV19; J: TRBJ2-5; size: -; CDR3: CASSISGSKETQYF; DNA: TGTGCCAGTAGTATTAGCGGGAGCAAAGAGACCCAGTACTTC
D: -; V: TRBV4-3; J: TRBJ2-7; size: -; CDR3: CASSQKQGMLQYF; DNA: TGCGCCAGCAGCCAGAAACAGGGTATGTTACAGTACTTC
D: TRBD1; V: TRBV18; J: TRBJ2-2; size: -; CDR3: CASSPPGQGASNTGELFF; DNA: TGTGCCAGCTCACCACCGGGACAGGGGGCCTCGAACACCGGGGAGCTGTTTTTT
D: -; V: TRBV14; J: TRBJ2-7; size: -; CDR3: CANPSSEQYF; DNA: TGTGCCAACCCATCGAGCGAGCAGTACTTC
D: TRBD2; V: TRBV11-1; J: TRBJ2-1; size: -; CDR3: CASSSGLANEQFF; DNA: TGTGCCAGCAGCTCTGGACTAGCTAATGAGCAGTTCTTC
D: TRBD1; V: TRBV28; J: TRBJ1-6; size: -; CDR3: CASSLRQGFPSPLHF; DNA: TGTGCCAGCAGTTTACGACAGGGATTTCCTTCACCCCTCCACTTT
D: -; V: TRBV7-8; J: TRBJ1-5; size: -; CDR3: CASSLGGAYQPQHF; DNA: TGTGCCAGCAGCTTAGGGGGAGCTTACCAGCCCCAGCATTTT
D: TRBD1; V: TRBV5-1; J: TRBJ1-3; size: -; CDR3: CASSLGQGAYTIYF; DNA: TGCGCCAGCAGCTTGGGGCAGGGGGCCTACACCATATATTTT
D: -; V: TRBV5-6; J: TRBJ2-2; size: -; CDR3: CASSRIGRARGELFF; DNA: TGTGCCAGCAGCCGAATCGGCAGGGCCCGCGGGGAGCTGTTTTTT
D: -; V: TRBV6-6; J: TRBJ2-5; size: -; CDR3: CASRNTAGQETQYF; DNA: TGTGCCAGCAGGAATACGGCGGGCCAAGAGACCCAGTACTTC
D: TRBD1; V: TRBV19; J: TRBJ2-7; size: -; CDR3: CASSILGQGYEQYF; DNA: TGTGCCAGTAGTATCTTGGGACAGGGATACGAGCAGTACTTC
D: TRBD1; V: TRBV27; J: TRBJ2-7; size: -; CDR3: CASSRDRYYEQYF; DNA: TGTGCCAGCAGCCGGGACAGATACTACGAGCAGTACTTC
D: TRBD2; V: TRBV7-2; J: TRBJ2-7; size: -; CDR3: CASSKSGGSSYEQYF; DNA: TGTGCCAGCAGCAAGAGCGGGGGGAGCTCCTACGAGCAGTACTTC
D: -; V: TRBV6-6; J: TRBJ1-6; size: -; CDR3: CASSSTVAGGALHF; DNA: TGTGCCAGCAGTTCCACCGTTGCGGGAGGAGCGCTCCACTTT
D: TRBD1; V: TRBV7-2; J: TRBJ1-2; size: -; CDR3: CASSFGDRAYGYTF; DNA: TGTGCCAGCAGCTTCGGCGACAGGGCCTATGGCTACACCTTC
D: -; V: TRBV5-1; J: TRBJ1-2; size: -; CDR3: CASSWSFPGENYGYTF; DNA: TGCGCCAGCAGCTGGTCCTTTCCGGGGGAGAACTATGGCTACACCTTC
D: -; V: TRBV18; J: TRBJ1-1; size: -; CDR3: CASSPLKNTEAFF; DNA: TGTGCCAGCTCACCACTAAAGAACACTGAAGCTTTCTTT